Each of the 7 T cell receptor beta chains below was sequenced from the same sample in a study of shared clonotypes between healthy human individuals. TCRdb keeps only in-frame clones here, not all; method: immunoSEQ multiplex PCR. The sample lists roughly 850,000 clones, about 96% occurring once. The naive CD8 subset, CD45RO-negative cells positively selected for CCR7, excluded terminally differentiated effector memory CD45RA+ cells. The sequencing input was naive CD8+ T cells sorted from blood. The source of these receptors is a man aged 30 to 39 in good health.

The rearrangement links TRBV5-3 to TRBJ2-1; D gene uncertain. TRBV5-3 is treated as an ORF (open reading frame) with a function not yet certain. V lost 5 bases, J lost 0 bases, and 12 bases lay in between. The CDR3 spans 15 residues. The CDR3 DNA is TGTGCCAGAAGTGTCCTCCGTAGCTCCTACAATGAGCAGTTCTTC. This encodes CARSVLRSSYNEQFF.

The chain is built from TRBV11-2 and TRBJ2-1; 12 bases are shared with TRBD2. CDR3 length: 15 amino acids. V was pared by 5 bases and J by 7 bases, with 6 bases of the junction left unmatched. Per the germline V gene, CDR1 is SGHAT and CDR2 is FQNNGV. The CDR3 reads CASSQTSGSRNEQFF. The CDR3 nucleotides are TGTGCCAGCAGCCAGACTAGCGGGAGTAGGAATGAGCAGTTCTTC.

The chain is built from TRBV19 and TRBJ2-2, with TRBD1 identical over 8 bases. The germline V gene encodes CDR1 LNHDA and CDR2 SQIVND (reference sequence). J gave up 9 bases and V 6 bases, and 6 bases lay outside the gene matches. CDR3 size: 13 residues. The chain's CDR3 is CASSLRGLRELFF. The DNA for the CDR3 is TGTGCCAGTAGCCTCAGGGGGCTGCGGGAGCTGTTTTTT.

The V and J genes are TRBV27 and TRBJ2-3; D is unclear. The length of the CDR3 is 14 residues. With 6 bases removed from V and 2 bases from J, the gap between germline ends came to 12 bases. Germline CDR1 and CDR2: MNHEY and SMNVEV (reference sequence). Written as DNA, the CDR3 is TGTGCCAGCAGCCGTAAGGGCTACACAGATACGCAGTATTTT. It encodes CASSRKGYTDTQYF.

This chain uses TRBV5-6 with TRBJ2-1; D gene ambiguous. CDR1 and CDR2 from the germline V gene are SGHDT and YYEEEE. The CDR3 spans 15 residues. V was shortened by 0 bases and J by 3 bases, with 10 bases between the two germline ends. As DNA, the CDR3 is TGTGCCAGCAGCTTGGATTCGACGGGCTACAATGAGCAGTTCTTC. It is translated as CASSLDSTGYNEQFF.

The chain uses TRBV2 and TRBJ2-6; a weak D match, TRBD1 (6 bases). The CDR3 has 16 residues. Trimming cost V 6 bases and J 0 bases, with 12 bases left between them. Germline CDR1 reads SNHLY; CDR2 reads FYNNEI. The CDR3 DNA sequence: TGTGCCAGCAGGGCCTTAGGGGGCTCTGGGGCCAACGTCCTGACTTTC. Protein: CASRALGGSGANVLTF. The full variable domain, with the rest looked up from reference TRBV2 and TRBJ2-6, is EPEVTQTPSHQVTQMGQEVILRCVPISNHLYFYWYRQILGQKVEFLVSFYNNEISEKSEIFDDQFSVERPDGSNFTLKIRSTKLEDSAMYFCASRALGGSGANVLTFGAGSRLTVL.

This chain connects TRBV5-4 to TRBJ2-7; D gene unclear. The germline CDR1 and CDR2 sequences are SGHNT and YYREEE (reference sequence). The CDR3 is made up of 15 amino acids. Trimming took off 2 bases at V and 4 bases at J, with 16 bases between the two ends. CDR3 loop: CASSFGEQTFYEQYF. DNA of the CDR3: TGTGCCAGCAGCTTTGGTGAACAGACCTTTTACGAGCAGTACTTC.